This TCR beta chain originates from a study of blood T cells in healthy people across ages. Each donor gave 9.5 to 10 milliliters of peripheral blood. V was pared by 7 bases and J by 7 bases, with 6 bases of the junction left unmatched. The CDR3 consists of 13 residues. Germline V gene lookup returns CDR1 MNHNY and CDR2 SVGAGI (reference sequence). Combining a sample-barcoded 5' primer with a J-beta primer mix, a second PCR ran for about 7 to 11 cycles. Each sample provided no less than 2.5 million CDR3-containing paired-end reads. TCRdb processed the 5' RACE reads anew with MiXCR; each CDR3 protein has one entry. The data show about 720,000 distinct CDR3 sequences, around a quarter seen once. The data were also submitted as part of a second study, on T cells of mothers and their children. Per that paper: In this cohort, donors were three healthy Caucasian mothers plus their six children.

This TCR derives from a boy younger than 18 in good health. The sequenced material came from blood. The chain uses TRBV6-6 and TRBJ2-5; 10 positions agree with TRBD2. This CDR3 is CASTERGGGTQYF. The CDR3 bases are TGTGCCAGCACCGAGCGGGGGGGAGGGACCCAGTACTTC.